These T cell receptor beta chains were read from a single sample in a study of shared clonotypes between healthy human individuals. Assay: immunoSEQ multiplex PCR; the TCRdb copy retains only in-frame clones and omits some. This table holds around 1.4 million clones, approximately 98.5% found once. The sample taken for sequencing was naive CD4+ T cells sorted from blood. The receptor set was obtained from a man aged 25-40 years in good health. CDR3s include the opening cysteine and the closing phenylalanine or tryptophan.

v_gene | CDR3aa
TRBV19 | CASSDLAGGHNEQFF
TRBV11-2 | CASRPPQEELFF
TRBV5-5 | CASSFSGTDKNYGYTF
TRBV5-1 | CASQGASYGYTF
TRBV4-2 | CASSQDLGLQETQYF
TRBV2 | CASSEYRELNEQFF
TRBV6-6 | CASSYGVGITDTQYF
TRBV29-1 | CSVERWSSYNEQFF
TRBV28 | CASQDVASTDTQYF
TRBV28 | CASSLTLEIREQYF
TRBV13 | CASSFSSGTYEQYF
TRBV10-3 | CAISDVAGGSYEQYF
TRBV5-1 | CASSLEGGLWPQHF
TRBV4-1 | CASSQGTLRSKLFF
TRBV19 | CASSSGSNDEQYF
TRBV5-4 | CASSPGEPYLYGEQYF
TRBV11-2 | CASSSSGEQFF
TRBV20-1 | CSAGHGFF
TRBV11-2 | CASSLAETGGYEQYF
TRBV28 | CASSLWGSNQPQHF
TRBV5-1 | CASSLGLAGSYNEQFF
TRBV2 | CASATSANSGELFF
TRBV19 | CASSSQIRTQTAQPQHF
TRBV29-1 | CSVALDRGGYTF
TRBV2 | CASLGQLSSYEQYF
TRBV5-1 | CASSSGTPWEQFF
TRBV10-3 | CAISGAAAGGSYEQYF
TRBV29-1 | CSVVYHNEQFF
TRBV6-5 | CASSTRDFTDTQYF
TRBV10-2 | CASSEWESYEQYF
TRBV29-1 | CSVERGTSSYNEQFF
TRBV23-1 | CASVHQWRQGCYEQYF
TRBV2 | CASSYRGSDGYTF
TRBV9 | CASSEDTFYNEQFF
TRBV7-6 | CASSLLLSETQYF
TRBV2 | CASSEVGPRDPTGELFF
TRBV9 | CASSVAPGGAYEQYF
TRBV5-4 | CASSFQGRLYGYTF